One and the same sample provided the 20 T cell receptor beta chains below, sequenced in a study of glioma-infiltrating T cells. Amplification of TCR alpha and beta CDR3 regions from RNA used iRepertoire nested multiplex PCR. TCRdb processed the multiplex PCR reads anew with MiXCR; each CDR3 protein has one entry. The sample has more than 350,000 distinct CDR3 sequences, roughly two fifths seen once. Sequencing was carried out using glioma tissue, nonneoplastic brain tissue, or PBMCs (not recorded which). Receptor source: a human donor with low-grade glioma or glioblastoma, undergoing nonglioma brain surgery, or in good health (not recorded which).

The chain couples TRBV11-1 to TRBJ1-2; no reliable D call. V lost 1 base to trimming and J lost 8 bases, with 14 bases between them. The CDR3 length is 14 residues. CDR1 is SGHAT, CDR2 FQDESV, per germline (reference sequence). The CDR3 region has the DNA TGTGCCAGCAGCTTAGGAGTTGGGCTAGACGGCTACACCTTC. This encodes CASSLGVGLDGYTF.

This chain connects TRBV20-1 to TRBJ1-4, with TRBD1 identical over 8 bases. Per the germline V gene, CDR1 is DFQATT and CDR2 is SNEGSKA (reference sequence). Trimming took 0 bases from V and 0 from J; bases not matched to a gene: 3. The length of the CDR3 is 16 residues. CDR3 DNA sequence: TGCAGTGCTAGAGATCAACAGGGGGCAACTAATGAAAAACTGTTTTTT. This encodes CSARDQQGATNEKLFF.

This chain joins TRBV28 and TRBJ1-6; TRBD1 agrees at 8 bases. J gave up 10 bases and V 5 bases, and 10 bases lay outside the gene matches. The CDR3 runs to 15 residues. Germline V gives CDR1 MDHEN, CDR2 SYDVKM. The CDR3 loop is CASSPRTGLDSPLHF. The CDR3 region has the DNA TGTGCCAGCAGTCCCCGGACAGGGTTGGACTCACCCCTCCACTTT.

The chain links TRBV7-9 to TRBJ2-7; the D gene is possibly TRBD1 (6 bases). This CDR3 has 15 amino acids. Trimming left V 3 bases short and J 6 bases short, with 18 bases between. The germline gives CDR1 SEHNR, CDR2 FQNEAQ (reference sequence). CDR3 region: CASSLGARGIVEQYF. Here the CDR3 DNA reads TGTGCCAGCAGCTTGGGGGCACGGGGTATAGTCGAGCAGTACTTC.

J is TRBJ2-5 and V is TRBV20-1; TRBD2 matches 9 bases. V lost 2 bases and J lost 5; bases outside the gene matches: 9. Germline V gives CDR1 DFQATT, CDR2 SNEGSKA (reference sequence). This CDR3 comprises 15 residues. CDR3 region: CSARFPGLAGETQYF. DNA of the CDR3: TGCAGTGCTAGATTTCCGGGACTAGCAGGGGAGACCCAGTACTTC.

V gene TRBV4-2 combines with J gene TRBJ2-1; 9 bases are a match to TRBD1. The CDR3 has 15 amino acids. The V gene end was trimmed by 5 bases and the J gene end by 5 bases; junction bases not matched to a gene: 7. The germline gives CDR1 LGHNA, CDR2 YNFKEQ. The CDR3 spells CASSLVGTGNNEQFF. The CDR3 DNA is TGTGCCAGCAGCTTGGTAGGGACAGGGAACAATGAGCAGTTCTTC.

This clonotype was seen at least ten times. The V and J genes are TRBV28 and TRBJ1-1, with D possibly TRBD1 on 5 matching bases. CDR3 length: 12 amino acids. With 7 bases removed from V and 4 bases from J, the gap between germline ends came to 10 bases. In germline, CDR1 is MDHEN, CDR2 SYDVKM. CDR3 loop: CASTPGGTEAFF. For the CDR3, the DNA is TGTGCCAGCACCCCGGGGGGCACTGAAGCTTTCTTT.

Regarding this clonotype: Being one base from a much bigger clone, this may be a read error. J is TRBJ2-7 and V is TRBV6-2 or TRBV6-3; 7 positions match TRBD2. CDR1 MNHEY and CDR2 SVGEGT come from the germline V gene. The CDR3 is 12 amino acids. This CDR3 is CASSLSRTRAIF. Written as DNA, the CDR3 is TGTGCCAGCAGCCTTTCAAGGACTAGAGCGATCTTC.

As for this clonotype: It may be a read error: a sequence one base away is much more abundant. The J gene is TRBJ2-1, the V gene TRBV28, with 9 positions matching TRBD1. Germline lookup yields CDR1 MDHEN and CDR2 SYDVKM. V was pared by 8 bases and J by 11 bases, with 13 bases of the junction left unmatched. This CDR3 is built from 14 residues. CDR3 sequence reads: CASCLWTGENKQFF. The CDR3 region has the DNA TGTGCCAGCTGCCTGTGGACAGGGGAGAATAAGCAGTTCTTC.

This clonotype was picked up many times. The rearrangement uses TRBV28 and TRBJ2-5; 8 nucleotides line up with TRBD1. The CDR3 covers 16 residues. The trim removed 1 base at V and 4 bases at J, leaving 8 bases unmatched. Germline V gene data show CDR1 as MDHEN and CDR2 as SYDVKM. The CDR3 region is CASSLLRGQDRETQYF. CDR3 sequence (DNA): TGTGCCAGCAGTTTATTACGGGGACAGGATAGAGAGACCCAGTACTTC.

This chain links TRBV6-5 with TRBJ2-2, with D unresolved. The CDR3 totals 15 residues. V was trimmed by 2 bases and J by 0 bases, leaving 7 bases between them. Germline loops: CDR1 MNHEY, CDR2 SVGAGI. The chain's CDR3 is CASSYIPPNTGELFF. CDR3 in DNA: TGTGCCAGCAGTTACATCCCACCGAACACCGGGGAGCTGTTTTTT.

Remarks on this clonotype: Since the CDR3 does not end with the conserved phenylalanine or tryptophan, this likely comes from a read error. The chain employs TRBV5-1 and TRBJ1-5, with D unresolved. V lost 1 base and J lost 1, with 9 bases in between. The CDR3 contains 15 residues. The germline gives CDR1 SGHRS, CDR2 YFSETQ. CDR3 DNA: TGCGCCAGCAGCTTGTTGGGTGTGAGCAATCAGCCCCAGCATCTT. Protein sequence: CASSLLGVSNQPQHL.

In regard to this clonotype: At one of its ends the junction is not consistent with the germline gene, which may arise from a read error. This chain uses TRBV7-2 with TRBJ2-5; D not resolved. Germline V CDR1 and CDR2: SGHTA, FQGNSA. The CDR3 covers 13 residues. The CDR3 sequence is CARSLPPQETQYF. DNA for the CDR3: TGTGCCAGAAGCTTACCCCCCCAAGAGACCCAGTACTTC.

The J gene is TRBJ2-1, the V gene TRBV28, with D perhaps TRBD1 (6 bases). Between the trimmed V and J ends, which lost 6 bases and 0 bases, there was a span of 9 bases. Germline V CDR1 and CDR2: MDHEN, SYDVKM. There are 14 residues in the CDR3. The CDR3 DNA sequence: TGTGCCAGCAGCACAGGGTCCTCCTACAATGAGCAGTTCTTC. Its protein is CASSTGSSYNEQFF.

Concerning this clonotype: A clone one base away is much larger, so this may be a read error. The CDR3 sequence is CASSLLIGGVHEQYF. The CDR3 DNA reads as TGCGCCAGCAGCTTGTTGATAGGCGGGGTCCACGAGCAGTACTTC. This chain joins TRBV5-1 and TRBJ2-7; possibly TRBD2 for D (6 bases). CDR3 length: 15 residues. From germline, CDR1 is SGHRS and CDR2 YFSETQ. V was trimmed by 1 base and J by 5 bases, leaving 16 bases between them.

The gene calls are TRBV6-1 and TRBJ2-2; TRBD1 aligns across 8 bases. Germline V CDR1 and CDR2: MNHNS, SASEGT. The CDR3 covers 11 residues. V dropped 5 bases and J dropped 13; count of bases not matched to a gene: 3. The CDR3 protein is CASSWGQALFF. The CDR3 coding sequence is TGTGCCAGCAGTTGGGGACAGGCGCTGTTTTTT.

The CDR3 bases are TGTGCCAGCAGCTTAGCGCGGAGGAGTGGGGAGACCCAGTACTTC. Its translation is CASSLARRSGETQYF. The V and J genes are TRBV7-2 and TRBJ2-5; TRBD2 is a possible D gene (5 bases). V was shortened by 0 bases and J by 5 bases, with 13 bases between the two germline ends. Germline V gene lookup returns CDR1 SGHTA and CDR2 FQGNSA. The length of the CDR3 is 15 residues.

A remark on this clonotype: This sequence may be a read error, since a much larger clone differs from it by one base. The DNA of the CDR3 is TGCAGTGCTATTGGGGCAAGCTCCCACAATGAGCAGTTCTTC. Translation: CSAIGASSHNEQFF. The V call is TRBV20-1, the J call TRBJ2-1; TRBD1 is a possible D gene (5 bases). Per germline, CDR1 DFQATT and CDR2 SNEGSKA (reference sequence). The CDR3 spans 14 residues.

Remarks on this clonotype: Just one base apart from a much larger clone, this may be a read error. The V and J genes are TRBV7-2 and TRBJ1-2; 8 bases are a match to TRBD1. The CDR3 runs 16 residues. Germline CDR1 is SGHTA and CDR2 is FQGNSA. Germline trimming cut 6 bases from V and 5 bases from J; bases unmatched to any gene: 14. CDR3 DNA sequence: TGTGCCAGCAGTTTATCTCCCCCGGGACAGGATTATGGCTACACCTTC. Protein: CASSLSPPGQDYGYTF.

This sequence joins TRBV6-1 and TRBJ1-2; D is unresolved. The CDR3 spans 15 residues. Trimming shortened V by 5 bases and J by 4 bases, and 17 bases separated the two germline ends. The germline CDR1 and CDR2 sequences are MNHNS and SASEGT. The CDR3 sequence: CASSLDREGAYGYTF. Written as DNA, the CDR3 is TGTGCCAGCAGTTTGGACCGGGAGGGCGCCTATGGCTACACCTTC.